The 15 T cell receptor beta chains below were found in one sample sequenced in a study of spatial heterogeneity in lung cancer. Time point of the sample: sample taken at primary tumor resection. Each CDR3 protein gets one entry after TCRdb re-called the 5' RACE reads with MiXCR. Of around 3,500 distinct CDR3 sequences listed, over 7.5% are singletons. The specimen comprised normal lung tissue next to the tumor, sampled at surgery. The receptor source for this set is a male donor with early-stage non-small cell lung cancer.

By sample fraction, this clonotype is large. This chain joins TRBV6-2 or TRBV6-3 and TRBJ2-3, with a possible D match to TRBD2 (6 bases). CDR3 length equals 15 residues. CDR1 is MNHEY and CDR2 is SVGEGT in the germline V gene. V was trimmed by 2 bases and J by 2 bases, leaving 11 bases between them. The CDR3 region is CASSYRAGLTDTQYF. CDR3 sequence (DNA): TGTGCCAGCAGTTACCGGGCGGGGCTCACAGATACGCAGTATTTT.

This clonotype has only a few counts. V is TRBV5-1 and J is TRBJ2-1, with TRBD1 as a possible D gene (6 bases). V gave up 3 bases and J gave up 4 bases, with 11 bases separating them. Germline CDR1 is SGHRS and CDR2 is YFSETQ. The CDR3 is 14 amino acids. The CDR3 spells CASSSAGAYNEQFF. In DNA form, the CDR3 reads TGCGCCAGCAGCTCAGCAGGGGCGTACAATGAGCAGTTCTTC.

This clonotype appeared many times. The chain is built from TRBV20-1 and TRBJ2-5; 8 bases line up with TRBD1. Trimming cost V 6 bases and J 6 bases; bases outside gene matches: 6. Germline CDR1 and CDR2: DFQATT and SNEGSKA (reference sequence). This CDR3 spans 12 amino acids. The CDR3 protein is CSANTGGQTQYF. CDR3 sequence (DNA): TGCAGTGCAAATACAGGGGGGCAGACCCAGTACTTC.

In its sample, this clonotype was seen many times. The rearrangement uses TRBV9 and TRBJ2-5; tentatively, D is TRBD1 or TRBD2 (5 bases each). The CDR3 runs to 14 residues. The germline CDR1 and CDR2 sequences are SGDLS and YYNGEE. Trimming took 3 bases from V and 5 from J, leaving 14 bases between them. The CDR3 region is CASSDGATVETQYF. For the CDR3, the DNA is TGTGCCAGCAGCGACGGGGCCACGGTGGAGACCCAGTACTTC.

This clonotype has only a few counts. The rearrangement links TRBV29-1 to TRBJ2-2; 7 positions match TRBD2. CDR1 SQVTM and CDR2 ANQGSEA come from the germline V gene. The CDR3 is 15 amino acids. V lost 7 bases and J lost 1; bases outside the gene matches: 9. In DNA, the CDR3 is TGCAGCGGCCGGGACTATTCTAAGAACACCGGGGAGCTGTTTTTT. Protein product: CSGRDYSKNTGELFF.

This clonotype is medium-sized by share. This chain joins TRBV24-1 and TRBJ2-2; no clear D. Between the trimmed V and J ends, which lost 10 bases and 6 bases, there was a span of 20 bases. Looked up from germline, CDR1 is KGHDR and CDR2 is SFDVKD. This CDR3 has 15 amino acids. The CDR3 nucleotides read TGTGCCACGGGGTCGAAGGGATACGAGTCCGGGGAGCTGTTTTTT. It codes for CATGSKGYESGELFF.

The V gene is TRBV20-1, the J gene TRBJ2-5; D possibly corresponds to TRBD1 (6 bases). V lost 5 bases and J 5 bases, leaving 18 bases between the germline ends. The CDR3 loop spans 14 amino acids. The germline V gene has CDR1 DFQATT and CDR2 SNEGSKA (reference sequence). CDR3 DNA sequence: TGCAGTGCTGAAAGCGAAAGGGGGATTGAGACCCAGTACTTC. Translating it yields CSAESERGIETQYF.

To note about this clonotype: This may stem from a read error, because a much larger clone lies one nucleotide away. The chain links TRBV18 to TRBJ1-4, with D possibly TRBD1 on 6 matching bases. The CDR3 loop spans 12 amino acids. The germline CDR1 and CDR2 sequences are KGHSH and LQKENI. The CDR3 protein is CVSSPPQGRLFF. The CDR3 DNA reads as TGTGTCAGCTCACCACCGCAGGGGCGGCTGTTTTTT.

The genes are TRBV7-2 and TRBJ1-5, with D unclear. The CDR3 consists of 15 residues. Per germline, CDR1 SGHTA and CDR2 FQGNSA. The germline V and J ends were trimmed by 1 base and 3 bases, with 10 bases remaining between them. CDR3 nucleotide sequence: TGTGCCAGCAGCTTAGTCGTCGGACCCAATCAGCCCCAGCATTTT. Its translation is CASSLVVGPNQPQHF.

This clonotype was seen ten or more times. This chain connects TRBV7-9 to TRBJ2-1; TRBD2 might be the D (6 bases). V was clipped by 4 bases and J by 2 bases, with 12 bases between them. The V gene's germline CDR1 is SEHNR and CDR2 FQNEAQ (reference sequence). The CDR3 totals 15 residues. As DNA, the CDR3 is TGTGCCAGCAGCTCACCAACGGGGGCCTACAATGAGCAGTTCTTC. Protein product: CASSSPTGAYNEQFF.

This clonotype was counted a few times. The chain has TRBV19 and TRBJ1-2; no reliable D call. CDR1 is LNHDA and CDR2 is SQIVND in the germline V gene (reference sequence). The CDR3 is 18 amino acids. The V and J ends lost 6 bases and 0 bases respectively, with 23 bases between them. The CDR3 DNA sequence: TGTGCCAGTAGCTCGGAGCCAGGCCCTACCGAAGCTAACTATGGCTACACCTTC. Translated, it gives CASSSEPGPTEANYGYTF. Drawing the rest from reference TRBV19 and TRBJ1-2, the complete variable domain is DGGITQSPKYLFRKEGQNVTLSCEQNLNHDAMYWYRQDPGQGLRLIYYSQIVNDFQKGDIAEGYSVSREKKESFPLTVTSAQKNPTAFYLCASSSEPGPTEANYGYTFGSGTRLTVV.

The chain recombines TRBV9 with TRBJ2-4, with 8 bases that match TRBD1. The CDR3 runs to 15 residues. Trimming took 0 bases from V and 7 from J; bases not matched to a gene: 6. The germline gives CDR1 SGDLS, CDR2 YYNGEE. The CDR3 sequence: CASSVDQGAWNIQYF. The DNA of the CDR3 is TGTGCCAGCAGCGTAGACCAGGGGGCTTGGAACATTCAGTACTTC.

Relative to its sample, this clonotype is medium-sized. The gene calls are TRBV10-1 and TRBJ2-3; D is perhaps TRBD1 or TRBD2 (6 bases each). Germline-derived CDR1 and CDR2 are WNHNN and SYGVQD (reference sequence). CDR3 length: 16 residues. V was pared by 0 bases and J by 1 base, with 11 bases between. CDR3 in amino acids: CASSESRGAGTDTQYF. The CDR3 DNA is TGCGCCAGCAGTGAGTCAAGGGGGGCCGGCACAGATACGCAGTATTTT.

This clonotype was observed at least ten times. V usage is TRBV12-3 or TRBV12-4 and J usage is TRBJ2-7; TRBD2 matches at 10 bases. The CDR3 runs to 16 residues. J was trimmed by 3 bases and V by 7 bases; bases with no gene match: 12. The CDR3 nucleotides read TGTGCCAGCACCTCTTTAAGGGCTAGCGGGAGCTACGAGCAGTACTTC. This encodes CASTSLRASGSYEQYF.

By share, this clonotype counts as medium-sized. V and J are TRBV11-2 and TRBJ2-7, with unresolved D. The CDR3 totals 14 residues. The V end was cut by 2 bases, the J end by 6 bases, with 14 bases between. Per the germline V gene, CDR1 is SGHAT and CDR2 is FQNNGV. The CDR3 bases are TGTGCCAGCAGCTTAACCATGGCCCTCTCCGAGCAGTACTTC. Translating it yields CASSLTMALSEQYF. Supplemented by reference TRBV11-2 and TRBJ2-7, the full variable domain reads EAGVAQSPRYKIIEKRQSVAFWCNPISGHATLYWYQQILGQGPKLLIQFQNNGVVDDSQLPKDRFSAERLKGVDSTLKIQPAKLEDSAVYLCASSLTMALSEQYFGPGTRLTVT.